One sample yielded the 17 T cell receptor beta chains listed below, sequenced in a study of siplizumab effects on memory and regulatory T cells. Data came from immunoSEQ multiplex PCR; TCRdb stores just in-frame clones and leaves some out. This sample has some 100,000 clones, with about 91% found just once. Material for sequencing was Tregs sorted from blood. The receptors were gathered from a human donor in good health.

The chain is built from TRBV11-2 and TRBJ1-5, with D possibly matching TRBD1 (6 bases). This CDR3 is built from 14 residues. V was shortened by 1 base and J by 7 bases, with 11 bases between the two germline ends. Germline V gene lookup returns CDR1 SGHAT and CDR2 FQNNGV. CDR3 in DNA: TGTGCCAGCAGCTTAGGAGGGGGAACCCAGCCCCAGCATTTT. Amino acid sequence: CASSLGGGTQPQHF.

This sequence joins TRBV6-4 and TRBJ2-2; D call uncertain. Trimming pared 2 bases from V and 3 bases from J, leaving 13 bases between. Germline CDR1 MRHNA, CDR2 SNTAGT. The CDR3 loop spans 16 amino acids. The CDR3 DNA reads TGTGCCAGCAGTGACGCATGTGAACTGTACACCGGGGAGCTGTTTTTT. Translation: CASSDACELYTGELFF.

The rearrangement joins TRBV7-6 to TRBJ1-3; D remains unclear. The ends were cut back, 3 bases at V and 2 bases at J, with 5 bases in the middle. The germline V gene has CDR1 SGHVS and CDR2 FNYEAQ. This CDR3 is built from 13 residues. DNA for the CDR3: TGTGCCAGCAGCTTCGGTCCTGGAAACACCATATATTTT. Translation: CASSFGPGNTIYF.

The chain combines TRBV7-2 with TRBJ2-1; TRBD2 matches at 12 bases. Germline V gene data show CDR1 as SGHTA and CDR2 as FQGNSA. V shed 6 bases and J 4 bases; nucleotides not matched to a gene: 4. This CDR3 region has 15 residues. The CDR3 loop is CASRGGLAGYNEQFF. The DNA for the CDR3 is TGTGCCAGCAGGGGGGGACTAGCGGGTTACAATGAGCAGTTCTTC.

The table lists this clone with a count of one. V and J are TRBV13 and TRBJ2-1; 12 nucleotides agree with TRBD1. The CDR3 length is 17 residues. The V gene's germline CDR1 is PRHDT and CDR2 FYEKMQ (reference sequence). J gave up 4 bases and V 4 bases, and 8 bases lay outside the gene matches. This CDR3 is CASSYGTGGVFYNEQFF. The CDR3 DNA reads TGTGCCAGCAGCTACGGGACAGGGGGCGTCTTTTACAATGAGCAGTTCTTC.

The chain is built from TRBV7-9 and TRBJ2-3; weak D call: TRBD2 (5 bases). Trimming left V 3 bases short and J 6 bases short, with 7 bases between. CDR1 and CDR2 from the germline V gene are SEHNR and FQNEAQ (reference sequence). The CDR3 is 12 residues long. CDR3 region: CASSFGGDTQYF. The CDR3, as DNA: TGTGCCAGCAGCTTTGGAGGCGATACGCAGTATTTT.

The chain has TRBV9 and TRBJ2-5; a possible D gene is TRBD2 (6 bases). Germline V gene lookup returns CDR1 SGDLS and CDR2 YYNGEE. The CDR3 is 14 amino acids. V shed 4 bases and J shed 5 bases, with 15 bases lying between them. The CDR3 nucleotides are TGTGCCAGCAGCAGGGGACCCAGCGGGGAGACCCAGTACTTC. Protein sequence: CASSRGPSGETQYF.

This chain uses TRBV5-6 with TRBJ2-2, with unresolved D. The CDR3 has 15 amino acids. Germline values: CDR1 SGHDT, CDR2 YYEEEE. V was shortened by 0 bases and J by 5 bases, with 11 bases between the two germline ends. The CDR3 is CASSLDRTATGELFF. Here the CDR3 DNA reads TGTGCCAGCAGCTTGGACCGGACCGCAACCGGGGAGCTGTTTTTT.

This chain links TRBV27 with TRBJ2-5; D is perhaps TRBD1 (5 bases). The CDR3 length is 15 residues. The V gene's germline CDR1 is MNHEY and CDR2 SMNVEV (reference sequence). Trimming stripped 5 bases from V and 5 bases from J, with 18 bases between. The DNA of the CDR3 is TGTGCCAGCAGTGCAGGGTTCGGGCTAGGGGAGACCCAGTACTTC. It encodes CASSAGFGLGETQYF.

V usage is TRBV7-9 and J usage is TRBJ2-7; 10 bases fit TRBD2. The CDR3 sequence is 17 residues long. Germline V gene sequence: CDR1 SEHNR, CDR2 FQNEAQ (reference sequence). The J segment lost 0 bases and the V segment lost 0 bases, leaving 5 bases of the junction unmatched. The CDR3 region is CASSLALAGEPSYEQYF. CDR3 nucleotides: TGTGCCAGCAGCTTAGCGCTAGCGGGAGAACCCTCCTACGAGCAGTACTTC. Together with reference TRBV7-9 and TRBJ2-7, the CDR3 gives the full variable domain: DTGVSQNPRHKITKRGQNVTFRCDPISEHNRLYWYRQTLGQGPEFLTYFQNEAQLEKSRLLSDRFSAERPKGSFSTLEIQRTEQGDSAMYLCASSLALAGEPSYEQYFGPGTRLTVT.

The CDR3 reads CASSLGTANTEAFF. The CDR3 region has the DNA TGTGCCAGCAGCTTAGGGACAGCCAACACTGAAGCTTTCTTT. The chain is built from TRBV11-2 and TRBJ1-1, with D maybe TRBD1 (6 bases). Germline V gives CDR1 SGHAT, CDR2 FQNNGV. The CDR3 runs 14 residues. The ends were cut back, 1 base at V and 2 bases at J, with 8 bases in the middle.

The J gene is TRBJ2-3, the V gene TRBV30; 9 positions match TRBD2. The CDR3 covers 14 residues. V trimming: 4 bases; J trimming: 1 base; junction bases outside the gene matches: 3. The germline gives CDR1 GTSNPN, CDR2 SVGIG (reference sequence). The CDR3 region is CAWKGLAGTDTQYF. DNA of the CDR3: TGTGCCTGGAAGGGACTAGCCGGCACAGATACGCAGTATTTT.

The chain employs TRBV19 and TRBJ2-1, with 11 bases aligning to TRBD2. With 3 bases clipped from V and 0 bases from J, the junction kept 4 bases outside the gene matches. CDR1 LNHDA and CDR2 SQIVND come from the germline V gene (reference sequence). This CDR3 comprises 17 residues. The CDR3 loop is CASSIRTSGSSYNEQFF. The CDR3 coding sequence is TGTGCCAGTAGTATTCGAACTAGCGGGAGCTCCTACAATGAGCAGTTCTTC.

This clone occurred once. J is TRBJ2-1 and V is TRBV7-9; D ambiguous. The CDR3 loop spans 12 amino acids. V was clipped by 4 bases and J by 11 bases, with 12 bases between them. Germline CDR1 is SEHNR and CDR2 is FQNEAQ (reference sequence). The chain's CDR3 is CASSYDYIKQFF. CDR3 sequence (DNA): TGTGCCAGCAGCTACGATTACATAAAGCAGTTCTTC.

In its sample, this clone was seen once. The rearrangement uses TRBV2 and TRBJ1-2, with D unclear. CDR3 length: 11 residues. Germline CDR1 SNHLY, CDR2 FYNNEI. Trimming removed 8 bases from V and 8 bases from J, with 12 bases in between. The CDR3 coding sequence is TGTGCCAGCGGGATAGAAAAGGGCTACACCTTC. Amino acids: CASGIEKGYTF.

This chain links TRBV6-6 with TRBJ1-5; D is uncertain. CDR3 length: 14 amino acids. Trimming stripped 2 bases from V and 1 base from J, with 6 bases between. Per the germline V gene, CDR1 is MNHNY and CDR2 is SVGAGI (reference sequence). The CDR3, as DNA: TGTGCCAGCAGTTACGAGGGCAGCAATCAGCCCCAGCATTTT. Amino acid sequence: CASSYEGSNQPQHF.

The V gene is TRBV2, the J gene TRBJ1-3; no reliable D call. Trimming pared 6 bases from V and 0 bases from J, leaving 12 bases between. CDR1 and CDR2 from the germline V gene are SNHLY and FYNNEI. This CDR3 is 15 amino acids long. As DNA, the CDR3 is TGTGCCAGCAGCCCTGGGAGGGCCTCTGGAAACACCATATATTTT. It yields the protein CASSPGRASGNTIYF.